The 26 T cell receptor beta chains in this list originate from one sample, sequenced in a study of post-analysis software for immune sequencing data. Study results and limitations: Four or five TRBV segments were more frequent in patients than controls; TRBV5-6, TRBV5-1 and TRBV20-1 belonged to this group.

These receptors' antigens are unknown. Unique molecular identifiers had been added to the TCR beta cDNA libraries. Each CDR3 protein gets one entry after TCRdb re-called the PCR reads with MiXCR. The data show hundreds of thousands of distinct CDR3 sequences, 30% seen once. Sequencing input: blood. All receptors derive from a girl aged 5 to 17 with multiple sclerosis.

The chain employs TRBV7-9 and TRBJ2-1; D gene unclear. Per germline, CDR1 SEHNR and CDR2 FQNEAQ (reference sequence). The CDR3 is 14 residues long. V was cut by 5 bases and J by 8 bases, with 16 bases left in between. The CDR3 sequence is CASSLVSVGDEQFF. The CDR3 nucleotides read TGTGCCAGCAGCCTCGTGTCGGTCGGCGATGAGCAGTTCTTC. Supplemented by reference TRBV7-9 and TRBJ2-1, the full variable domain reads DTGVSQNPRHKITKRGQNVTFRCDPISEHNRLYWYRQTLGQGPEFLTYFQNEAQLEKSRLLSDRFSAERPKGSFSTLEIQRTEQGDSAMYLCASSLVSVGDEQFFGPGTRLTVL.

This rearrangement joins TRBV20-1 to TRBJ1-1, with D perhaps TRBD1 (5 bases). Trimming cost V 6 bases and J 1 base, with 18 bases left between them. From germline, CDR1 is DFQATT and CDR2 SNEGSKA (reference sequence). The CDR3 is 15 residues long. CDR3 protein: CSAKRQGRPNTEAFF. CDR3 DNA sequence: TGCAGTGCAAAGAGGCAGGGCAGGCCGAACACTGAAGCTTTCTTT.

This clonotype occurred a few times. The chain joins TRBV28 to TRBJ2-1; no firm D call. The V end was cut by 3 bases, the J end by 0 bases, with 9 bases between. This CDR3 is 15 amino acids long. Germline loops: CDR1 MDHEN, CDR2 SYDVKM. CDR3 protein: CASSFLDGSYNEQFF. The CDR3 coding sequence is TGTGCCAGCAGTTTTCTGGACGGCTCCTACAATGAGCAGTTCTTC.

V usage is TRBV20-1 and J usage is TRBJ1-5; 7 bases fit TRBD1. The V gene's germline CDR1 is DFQATT and CDR2 SNEGSKA (reference sequence). V was clipped by 6 bases and J by 3 bases; unmatched bases: 17. The CDR3 loop spans 17 amino acids. The CDR3 loop is CSALRGGLWGNNQPQHF. The CDR3 coding sequence is TGCAGTGCCCTCAGGGGGGGACTTTGGGGGAACAATCAGCCCCAGCATTTT.

V is TRBV29-1 and J is TRBJ1-4, with 10 bases matching TRBD1. This CDR3 has 14 residues. Germline assignment: CDR1 SQVTM and CDR2 ANQGSEA. The J segment lost 8 bases and the V segment lost 6 bases, leaving 9 bases of the junction unmatched. The CDR3 is CSVTTDRGVEKLFF. CDR3 sequence (DNA): TGCAGCGTAACCACGGACAGGGGGGTAGAAAAACTGTTTTTT.

The rearrangement links TRBV3-1 to TRBJ1-2, with TRBD1 matching 10 bases. Unmatched junction bases numbered 12, after V lost 1 base and J lost 7 bases. The CDR3 runs to 17 residues. Germline CDR1 is LGHDT and CDR2 is YNNKEL (reference sequence). CDR3 sequence reads: CASSQAMQEGTGVGYTF. The CDR3 DNA reads TGTGCCAGCAGCCAAGCCATGCAAGAGGGGACAGGGGTTGGCTACACCTTC.

J is TRBJ2-2 and V is TRBV7-9, with D unresolved. The CDR3 runs to 15 residues. The V gene's germline CDR1 is SEHNR and CDR2 FQNEAQ (reference sequence). V gave up 3 bases and J gave up 0 bases, with 8 bases separating them. This CDR3 is CASSFHRANTGELFF. CDR3 sequence (DNA): TGTGCCAGCAGCTTCCACAGAGCGAACACCGGGGAGCTGTTTTTT.

The chain has TRBV9 and TRBJ1-1, with D unclear. V gave up 0 bases and J gave up 10 bases, with 16 bases separating them. This CDR3 is built from 14 residues. Germline V gene sequence: CDR1 SGDLS, CDR2 YYNGEE. The CDR3 bases are TGTGCCAGCAGCGTAGCCCCCTCCCCGGATGGAGCTTTCTTT. Translation gives CASSVAPSPDGAFF.

This clonotype was seen a few times. CDR3 coding DNA: TGCAGCGTTCATATTCGGAAACATTCCCCCTATGGCTACACCTTC. Translating gives CSVHIRKHSPYGYTF. V and J are TRBV29-1 and TRBJ1-2; D ambiguous. The CDR3 is made up of 15 amino acids. The V gene lost 5 bases and the J gene lost 4 bases, with 20 bases spanning the gap. CDR1 is SQVTM and CDR2 is ANQGSEA in the germline V gene.

This clonotype was found a few times. V and J are TRBV6-6 and TRBJ1-2; D is unclear. CDR3 length equals 15 residues. V was shortened by 6 bases and J by 3 bases, with 17 bases between the two germline ends. Per germline, CDR1 MNHNY and CDR2 SVGAGI (reference sequence). CDR3 residues: CASSPSTVPYYGYTF. In DNA, the CDR3 is TGTGCCAGCAGCCCTAGCACGGTCCCTTACTATGGCTACACCTTC.

This chain uses TRBV5-1 with TRBJ2-7; 10 bases are shared with TRBD2. The end of the DNA aligns better with TRBJ2-5, so the J call may be wrong. CDR1 is SGHRS and CDR2 is YFSETQ in the germline V gene. This CDR3 contains 14 residues. CDR3 sequence (DNA): TGCGCCAGCAGCTTGGCGGGACTAGCGGAGACCCAGTACTTC. Translated, it gives CASSLAGLAETQYF.

A few counts support this clonotype. The rearrangement joins TRBV2 to TRBJ1-1, with 10 bases fitting TRBD1. This CDR3 region has 15 residues. J was trimmed by 6 bases and V by 6 bases; bases with no gene match: 10. Per the germline V gene, CDR1 is SNHLY and CDR2 is FYNNEI. The CDR3 is CASRSGTGASPEAFF. In DNA, the CDR3 is TGTGCCAGCAGGTCCGGGACAGGGGCGAGTCCTGAAGCTTTCTTT.

The CDR3 spells CASSKTARKTNEKLFF. CDR3 DNA: TGTGCCAGCAGTAAGACAGCGAGAAAAACTAATGAAAAACTGTTTTTT. The V gene is TRBV6-6, the J gene TRBJ1-4, with a tentative D call TRBD1 (5 bases). The CDR3 totals 16 residues. From germline, CDR1 is MNHNY and CDR2 SVGAGI (reference sequence). V dropped 5 bases and J dropped 1 base, with 14 bases sitting between them.

This clonotype was seen more than once but under ten times. The CDR3 region is CASSAWTSGSYEQYF. The CDR3 region has the DNA TGTGCCAGCAGTGCCTGGACTAGCGGATCCTACGAGCAGTACTTC. The gene calls are TRBV6-2 or TRBV6-3 and TRBJ2-7; 10 bases match TRBD2. Germline V gene sequence: CDR1 MNHEY, CDR2 SVGEGT. CDR3 length equals 15 residues. The trim removed 5 bases at V and 1 base at J, leaving 5 bases unmatched.

This clonotype was counted between two and nine times. The CDR3 reads CSPPRQEGEYEQYF. DNA for the CDR3: TGCAGTCCTCCCCGACAGGAAGGGGAATACGAGCAGTACTTC. This sequence joins TRBV20-1 and TRBJ2-7; maybe TRBD1 (6 bases). Trimming took 8 bases from V and 4 from J, leaving 21 bases between them. The CDR3 is made up of 14 amino acids. Germline CDR1 DFQATT, CDR2 SNEGSKA (reference sequence).

This clonotype was observed at least ten times. J is TRBJ2-7 and V is TRBV7-2, with TRBD2 matching over 7 bases. The CDR3 is 15 amino acids. The germline CDR1 and CDR2 sequences are SGHTA and FQGNSA. Trimming cost V 5 bases and J 5 bases; bases outside gene matches: 12. The CDR3 sequence: CASSLVAGAPNEQYF. The CDR3 DNA sequence: TGTGCCAGCAGCCTGGTCGCGGGAGCCCCCAACGAGCAGTACTTC. Full variable domain (remainder filled in from reference TRBV7-2 and TRBJ2-7): GAGVSQSPSNKVTEKGKDVELRCDPISGHTALYWYRQSLGQGLEFLIYFQGNSAPDKSGLPSDRFSAERTGGSVSTLTIQRTQQEDSAVYLCASSLVAGAPNEQYFGPGTRLTVT.

There are a few counts of this clonotype. The V and J genes are TRBV5-1 and TRBJ1-2; D may be TRBD1 (6 bases). Germline V gene lookup returns CDR1 SGHRS and CDR2 YFSETQ. The V and J ends lost 4 bases and 6 bases respectively, with 16 bases between them. This CDR3 has 14 residues. The CDR3 DNA reads as TGCGCCAGCAGCGACGGTGGGGCAGGGGATGGCTACACCTTC. It is translated as CASSDGGAGDGYTF.

This clonotype was seen at least ten times. The chain has TRBV29-1 and TRBJ2-7; the match to TRBD2 covers 7 bases. The CDR3 has 13 amino acids. With V trimmed by 5 bases and J by 2 bases, 6 bases remained unmatched. The germline V gene encodes CDR1 SQVTM and CDR2 ANQGSEA. CDR3 DNA sequence: TGCAGCGTTCGCCTAGCGGATCCCTACGAGCAGTACTTC. The encoded protein is CSVRLADPYEQYF.

This rearrangement joins TRBV19 to TRBJ2-3; 9 bases match TRBD1. CDR1 LNHDA and CDR2 SQIVND come from the germline V gene (reference sequence). The junction had 1 base not matched to a gene; V was cut back by 4 bases and J by 5 bases. This CDR3 is 13 amino acids long. CDR3 DNA: TGTGCCAGTAGTAGGGACAGGGAAGATACGCAGTATTTT. This translates into CASSRDREDTQYF.

A note on this clonotype: Germline and junction disagree at one end, which may indicate a read error. This rearrangement joins TRBV27 to TRBJ2-7, with D perhaps assigned TRBD1 or TRBD2 (5 bases each). With the DNA end fitting TRBJ2-5 better, the J assignment may be wrong. CDR1 is MNHEY, CDR2 SMNVEV, per germline (reference sequence). CDR3 length: 14 amino acids. In nucleotides, the CDR3 is TGTGCCGGCAGTACCCGGACAACGGGGGAGACCCAGTACTTC. Protein product: CAGSTRTTGETQYF.

Remarks on this clonotype: The junction differs from germline at one of its ends, possibly a read error. This chain connects TRBV6-5 to TRBJ2-5; perhaps TRBD1 as D (5 bases). The CDR3 totals 16 residues. Looked up from germline, CDR1 is MNHEY and CDR2 is SVGAGI. CDR3 bases: TGTGCCGGCAGTTCGCAGGGTCCACCCCACCAAGAGACCCAGTACTTC. It yields the protein CAGSSQGPPHQETQYF.

V usage is TRBV23-1 and J usage is TRBJ2-1; 9 nucleotides match TRBD1. TRBV23-1 is assigned to the ORF class and has an uncertain function. The V segment lost 6 bases and the J segment 7 bases; nucleotides outside the gene matches: 13. The CDR3 length is 16 residues. CDR3 in DNA: TGCGCCAGCAGCCCCCCCCGGGACAGGGATATGAATGAGCAGTTCTTC. It translates to CASSPPRDRDMNEQFF.

This clonotype has just a few counts. The chain joins TRBV4-1 to TRBJ2-5; D remains ambiguous. Germline V lookup: CDR1 MGHRA, CDR2 YSYEKL. V was cut by 0 bases and J by 5 bases, with 7 bases left in between. The CDR3 has 13 amino acids. This CDR3 reads CASSQDVVETQYF. CDR3 sequence (DNA): TGCGCCAGCAGCCAAGATGTGGTTGAGACCCAGTACTTC.

This clonotype was counted a few times. The chain combines TRBV20-1 with TRBJ2-1, with D tentatively TRBD1 (6 bases). Germline V lookup: CDR1 DFQATT, CDR2 SNEGSKA (reference sequence). This CDR3 comprises 16 residues. The V end was cut by 0 bases, the J end by 6 bases, with 18 bases between. Here the CDR3 DNA reads TGCAGTGCTAGAGATACCCGGACAGAATCATGCAATGAGCAGTTCTTC. The encoded protein is CSARDTRTESCNEQFF.

The sample holds a few counts of this clonotype. This chain joins TRBV6-5 and TRBJ2-3; 9 nucleotides line up with TRBD1. The CDR3 runs to 14 residues. Per germline, CDR1 MNHEY and CDR2 SVGAGI. V was pared by 6 bases and J by 6 bases, with 7 bases of the junction left unmatched. This CDR3 is CASRQRQGGDTQYF. For the CDR3, the DNA is TGTGCCAGCAGACAGCGACAGGGGGGGGATACGCAGTATTTT.

This clonotype was recorded a few times. The rearrangement links TRBV29-1 to TRBJ1-2, with D hard to call. V was clipped by 5 bases and J by 3 bases, with 16 bases between them. The CDR3 runs to 14 residues. Germline CDR1 and CDR2: SQVTM and ANQGSEA. The CDR3 here is CSVTMRFSDYGYTF. As DNA, the CDR3 is TGCAGCGTTACTATGCGATTTTCCGACTATGGCTACACCTTC. Variable domain in full (rest from reference TRBV29-1 and TRBJ1-2): SAVISQKPSRDICQRGTSLTIQCQVDSQVTMMFWYRQQPGQSLTLIATANQGSEATYESGFVIDKFPISRPNLTFSTLTVSNMSPEDSSIYLCSVTMRFSDYGYTFGSGTRLTVV.